A selection of T cell receptor beta chains follows, all from one sample in a study of control samples from healthy donors and cancer patients. Clones were read by immunoSEQ multiplex PCR, and TCRdb kept only the in-frame ones, dropping some. The profile shows 70,000 or so clones, about nine tenths of them singletons. The sample comprised PBMCs. All receptors derive from a man in his sixties with lung cancer. Both conserved end residues are part of each CDR3. Each record gives: V gene, D gene, clone size, J gene, CDR3 DNA, CDR3 protein. The D gene is left open where the match is weak. Part of the rows lack a size; the others show once, few, many or a class for expanded clones.

v_gene: TRBV18
d_gene: .
abundance: .
j_gene: TRBJ2-5
CDR3nt: TGTGCCAGCTCACCTCAGTACCAAGAGACCCAGTACTTC
CDR3aa: CASSPQYQETQYF

v_gene: TRBV5-8
d_gene: .
abundance: .
j_gene: TRBJ2-3
CDR3nt: TGTGCCAGCAGCTTGTCCCCTAGCACAGATACGCAGTATTTT
CDR3aa: CASSLSPSTDTQYF

v_gene: TRBV10-2
d_gene: .
abundance: .
j_gene: TRBJ1-2
CDR3nt: TGCGCCAGCAGTGAAACCCAGATTAACTATGGCTACACCTTC
CDR3aa: CASSETQINYGYTF

v_gene: TRBV27
d_gene: .
abundance: few
j_gene: TRBJ1-2
CDR3nt: TGTGCCAGCAGTTTCGGTGCAGAAAACCTCTATGGCTACACCTTC
CDR3aa: CASSFGAENLYGYTF

v_gene: TRBV7-3
d_gene: TRBD2
abundance: .
j_gene: TRBJ2-1
CDR3nt: TGTGCCAGCAGCCCCCAGCGGGGGGGCCTGAATGAGCAGTTCTTC
CDR3aa: CASSPQRGGLNEQFF

v_gene: TRBV6-5
d_gene: .
abundance: once
j_gene: TRBJ1-5
CDR3nt: TGTGCCAGCAGTTATAAAAGGGGATCTCAGCCCCAGCATTTT
CDR3aa: CASSYKRGSQPQHF

v_gene: TRBV5-8
d_gene: TRBD1
abundance: few
j_gene: TRBJ2-2
CDR3nt: TGTGCCAGCAGCTCGGGACAGCCTTACACCGGGGAGCTGTTTTTT
CDR3aa: CASSSGQPYTGELFF

v_gene: TRBV7-9
d_gene: TRBD1
abundance: few
j_gene: TRBJ2-5
CDR3nt: TGTGCCAGCAGCTTAAGCACAGGGGAAGGAGAGACCCAGTACTTC
CDR3aa: CASSLSTGEGETQYF

v_gene: TRBV10-3
d_gene: .
abundance: .
j_gene: TRBJ1-1
CDR3nt: TGTGCCATTCGCGAGGGGCCCGGGACTGAAGCTTTCTTT
CDR3aa: CAIREGPGTEAFF

v_gene: TRBV11-3
d_gene: TRBD2
abundance: .
j_gene: TRBJ2-1
CDR3nt: TGTGCCAGCAGCCTACTCGGGACTAGCGGGGGGGCGGCCAATGAGCAGTTCTTC
CDR3aa: CASSLLGTSGGAANEQFF

v_gene: TRBV7-9
d_gene: TRBD1
abundance: .
j_gene: TRBJ1-2
CDR3nt: TGTGCCAGCAGCTGGAGGACAGGGGGCCCTTTAGACTATGGCTACACCTTC
CDR3aa: CASSWRTGGPLDYGYTF

v_gene: TRBV13
d_gene: .
abundance: .
j_gene: TRBJ2-5
CDR3nt: TGTGCCAGCAGCTTAGGGCGGGGAGACCAAGAGACCCAGTACTTC
CDR3aa: CASSLGRGDQETQYF

v_gene: TRBV24-1
d_gene: TRBD2
abundance: .
j_gene: TRBJ2-2
CDR3nt: TGTGCCACCAGTGATTTGCTAGCGGGGGGCACCGGGGAGCTGTTTTTT
CDR3aa: CATSDLLAGGTGELFF

v_gene: TRBV7-6
d_gene: .
abundance: .
j_gene: TRBJ2-1
CDR3nt: TGTGCCAGCAGCTTAGGTGGGACTGCAGTGTTGCAGTTCTTC
CDR3aa: CASSLGGTAVLQFF

v_gene: TRBV30
d_gene: .
abundance: .
j_gene: TRBJ2-3
CDR3nt: TGTGCCTGGAGTCCTCGTTCATGGAGGACGCAGTATTTT
CDR3aa: CAWSPRSWRTQYF

v_gene: TRBV10-2
d_gene: TRBD1
abundance: .
j_gene: TRBJ2-1
CDR3nt: TGCGCCAGCAGCTGGGGACAGGGTTTTTACAATGAGCAGTTCTTC
CDR3aa: CASSWGQGFYNEQFF

v_gene: TRBV25-1
d_gene: TRBD2
abundance: .
j_gene: TRBJ2-1
CDR3nt: TGTGCCAGCAGCAACTTAGCGGGGGGCCCCTACAATGAGCAGTTCTTC
CDR3aa: CASSNLAGGPYNEQFF

v_gene: TRBV6-1
d_gene: .
abundance: .
j_gene: TRBJ1-1
CDR3nt: TGTGCCAGCAGTGAACCCTCCACTGAAGCTTTCTTT
CDR3aa: CASSEPSTEAFF

v_gene: TRBV5-1
d_gene: .
abundance: .
j_gene: TRBJ2-1
CDR3nt: TGCGCCAGCAGCGTAGCGGATGAGCAGTTCTTC
CDR3aa: CASSVADEQFF

v_gene: TRBV6-5
d_gene: .
abundance: few
j_gene: TRBJ2-5
CDR3nt: TGTGCCAGCAGTTACAACGGGGCAGGTAGAAAAGAGACCCAGTACTTC
CDR3aa: CASSYNGAGRKETQYF

v_gene: TRBV25-1
d_gene: .
abundance: .
j_gene: TRBJ1-5
CDR3nt: TGTGCCAGCAGTGAGGTGGGGGAATATCAGCCCCAGCATTTT
CDR3aa: CASSEVGEYQPQHF

v_gene: TRBV30
d_gene: .
abundance: .
j_gene: TRBJ1-5
CDR3nt: TGTGCCTGGAGTCCGGCCCTCAATCAGCCCCAGCATTTT
CDR3aa: CAWSPALNQPQHF

v_gene: TRBV6-5
d_gene: TRBD1
abundance: .
j_gene: TRBJ1-2
CDR3nt: TGTGCCAGCAGGTTTACCGGGACAGTCGGCTACACCTTC
CDR3aa: CASRFTGTVGYTF

v_gene: TRBV19
d_gene: .
abundance: .
j_gene: TRBJ2-1
CDR3nt: TGTGCCAGTAGTGGGGTCTCAGGTGAGCAGTTCTTC
CDR3aa: CASSGVSGEQFF

v_gene: TRBV7-3
d_gene: .
abundance: .
j_gene: TRBJ2-2
CDR3nt: TGTGCCAGCAGCTTAACTCCGGTTAACACCGGGGAGCTGTTTTTT
CDR3aa: CASSLTPVNTGELFF

v_gene: TRBV14
d_gene: .
abundance: .
j_gene: TRBJ1-1
CDR3nt: TGTGCCAGCAGCCAAGACGGGGGGGATATGAACACTGAAGCTTTCTTT
CDR3aa: CASSQDGGDMNTEAFF

v_gene: TRBV6-5
d_gene: .
abundance: .
j_gene: TRBJ1-2
CDR3nt: TGTGCCAGCAGACAGACCGCCCCTAACTATGGCTACACCTTC
CDR3aa: CASRQTAPNYGYTF

v_gene: TRBV18
d_gene: TRBD1
abundance: .
j_gene: TRBJ1-1
CDR3nt: TGTGCCAGCTCTCAAGGACAGGCTGAAGCTTTCTTT
CDR3aa: CASSQGQAEAFF

v_gene: TRBV5-6
d_gene: .
abundance: once
j_gene: TRBJ1-1
CDR3nt: TGTGCCAGCAGCTTGGACAGGGTGAACACTGAAGCTTTCTTT
CDR3aa: CASSLDRVNTEAFF

v_gene: TRBV7-9
d_gene: TRBD1
abundance: .
j_gene: TRBJ1-5
CDR3nt: TGTGCCAGCAGCTTTGGGACAGGGGTGGGCAATCAGCCCCAGCATTTT
CDR3aa: CASSFGTGVGNQPQHF

v_gene: TRBV18
d_gene: .
abundance: .
j_gene: TRBJ1-4
CDR3nt: TGTGCCAGCTCACCGCGCAGGGAACCTAATGAAAAACTGTTTTTT
CDR3aa: CASSPRREPNEKLFF

v_gene: TRBV10-2
d_gene: TRBD2
abundance: .
j_gene: TRBJ2-5
CDR3nt: TGCGCCAGCAGTCCGGGGGGCCAAGAGACCCAGTACTTC
CDR3aa: CASSPGGQETQYF

v_gene: TRBV11-2
d_gene: .
abundance: .
j_gene: TRBJ1-4
CDR3nt: TGTGCCAGCAGCCCGAGGGGGGCAACTAATGAAAAACTGTTTTTT
CDR3aa: CASSPRGATNEKLFF

v_gene: TRBV7-2
d_gene: .
abundance: .
j_gene: TRBJ1-1
CDR3nt: TGTGCCAGCAGCCTCCAGGGGAAGGTCGGCACTGAAGCTTTCTTT
CDR3aa: CASSLQGKVGTEAFF

v_gene: TRBV7-9
d_gene: .
abundance: once
j_gene: TRBJ1-3
CDR3nt: TGTGCCAGCAGCTTACCTCAATCCGGAAACACCATATATTTT
CDR3aa: CASSLPQSGNTIYF

v_gene: TRBV10-1
d_gene: .
abundance: .
j_gene: TRBJ1-1
CDR3nt: TGCGCCAGCAGTGAGTCGGCAGTATTTGAAGCTTTCTTT
CDR3aa: CASSESAVFEAFF

v_gene: TRBV5-1
d_gene: TRBD2
abundance: .
j_gene: TRBJ2-7
CDR3nt: TGCGCCAGCAGCTTTGGCGGGGGGGCCCAAGGCGAGCAGTACTTC
CDR3aa: CASSFGGGAQGEQYF

v_gene: TRBV29-1
d_gene: TRBD1
abundance: .
j_gene: TRBJ1-2
CDR3nt: TGCAGCGTTGAAGCAGGGGGATATGGCTACACCTTC
CDR3aa: CSVEAGGYGYTF

v_gene: TRBV3-1/TRBV3-2
d_gene: .
abundance: .
j_gene: TRBJ2-5
CDR3nt: TGTGCCAGCAGCCAAGAAACAGGGGAGGTGTGGACCCAGTACTTC
CDR3aa: CASSQETGEVWTQYF

v_gene: TRBV19
d_gene: TRBD2
abundance: .
j_gene: TRBJ2-1
CDR3nt: TGTGCCAGTAGTATAATACGGGGAGGGAATGAGCAGTTCTTC
CDR3aa: CASSIIRGGNEQFF

v_gene: TRBV29-1
d_gene: .
abundance: .
j_gene: TRBJ1-2
CDR3nt: TGCAGCGTCCGTCCTACTAACTATGGCTACACCTTC
CDR3aa: CSVRPTNYGYTF

v_gene: TRBV5-8
d_gene: .
abundance: .
j_gene: TRBJ1-5
CDR3nt: TGTGCCAGCAGCTTGTTTTTTCTGGGTGGTGAGCCCCAGCATTTT
CDR3aa: CASSLFFLGGEPQHF

v_gene: TRBV12-3/TRBV12-4
d_gene: TRBD1
abundance: .
j_gene: TRBJ2-1
CDR3nt: TGTGCCAGCGGGACAGCTCCCTACAATGAGCAGTTCTTC
CDR3aa: CASGTAPYNEQFF

v_gene: TRBV7-3
d_gene: .
abundance: .
j_gene: TRBJ2-4
CDR3nt: TGTGCCAGCAGCTTAAGTGGGGGAGAGGACATTCAGTACTTC
CDR3aa: CASSLSGGEDIQYF

v_gene: TRBV6-4
d_gene: .
abundance: .
j_gene: TRBJ2-2
CDR3nt: TGTGCCAGCAAGGGCGGTACGAACACCGGGGAGCTGTTTTTT
CDR3aa: CASKGGTNTGELFF

v_gene: TRBV9
d_gene: TRBD1
abundance: .
j_gene: TRBJ1-2
CDR3nt: TGTGCCAGCACACCGAGGGACAGGGGTAACTATGGCTACACCTTC
CDR3aa: CASTPRDRGNYGYTF

v_gene: TRBV18
d_gene: .
abundance: .
j_gene: TRBJ2-2
CDR3nt: TGTGCCAGCTCACCACAGAAGGGGACGAACACCGGGGAGCTGTTTTTT
CDR3aa: CASSPQKGTNTGELFF

v_gene: TRBV30
d_gene: TRBD1
abundance: .
j_gene: TRBJ1-3
CDR3nt: TGTGCCTGGGCAATACAGGGGGCAGGAGGAAACACCATATATTTT
CDR3aa: CAWAIQGAGGNTIYF

v_gene: TRBV14
d_gene: .
abundance: .
j_gene: TRBJ1-2
CDR3nt: TGTGCCAGCAGCCCCGGGTCTAACTATGGCTACACCTTC
CDR3aa: CASSPGSNYGYTF